This T cell receptor beta chain emerged from a study of graft-versus-host responses after intestinal transplantation. Study observations and caveats: GvH clones detected in recipient marrow included some appearing first in ileum or blood.

Germline CDR1 reads SGHRS; CDR2 reads YFSETQ. The germline V and J ends were trimmed by 4 bases and 0 bases, with 20 bases remaining between them. There are 18 residues in the CDR3. A note on this clone: Antigen: not known.

Clones were sequenced by immunoSEQ multiplex PCR, and TCRdb holds only the in-frame ones, with some missing. The sample holds 65,000 to 100,000 clones; 85% to 95% are singletons and the top ten take roughly 0.36%. This rearrangement joins TRBV5-1 to TRBJ2-1, with D possibly being TRBD2 (5 bases). The TCR comes from a human donor who was the organ donor for an intestinal transplant. Sequenced material: unstimulated CD8+ T cells sorted from spleen or lymph node cells, taken before transplant. The CDR3 loop is CASSQQYPDYFSYNEQFF. The CDR3 nucleotides read TGCGCCAGCAGCCAACAATACCCCGACTACTTCTCCTACAATGAGCAGTTCTTC.